What follows describes a single T cell receptor (beta chain). Its antigen remains unknown. Repertoires were generated with immunoSEQ multiplex PCR, while TCRdb's copy carries only in-frame clones and drops some. Here the sample spans 30,000 to 45,000 clones, around 90% being singletons. This record belongs to a study of T cells in narcolepsy. Study summary: Healthy controls were enrolled alongside patients with narcolepsy type 1 or type 2.

Study outcomes and limitations: Same-patient CSF and blood CD4+ T cell clonotypes included HCRT-specific and TRIB2-specific autoreactive ones. Autoreactive clonotypes reportedly recurred in blood of same and different patients, not controls. Some memory CD4+ repertoires had no autoreactive clone sequences.

There are 14 residues in the CDR3. Germline loops: CDR1 MNHEY, CDR2 SVGAGI. The J segment lost 4 bases and the V segment lost 5 bases, leaving 6 bases of the junction unmatched. The V and J genes are TRBV6-5 and TRBJ2-3, with 7 nucleotides matching TRBD2. What was sequenced was CD45RA- memory CD4+ T cells from PBMCs. The sequence derives from a human donor with narcolepsy. For the CDR3, the DNA is TGTGCCAGCAGTCTACGGCGGGGGTCAGATACGCAGTATTTT. Translated, it gives CASSLRRGSDTQYF.